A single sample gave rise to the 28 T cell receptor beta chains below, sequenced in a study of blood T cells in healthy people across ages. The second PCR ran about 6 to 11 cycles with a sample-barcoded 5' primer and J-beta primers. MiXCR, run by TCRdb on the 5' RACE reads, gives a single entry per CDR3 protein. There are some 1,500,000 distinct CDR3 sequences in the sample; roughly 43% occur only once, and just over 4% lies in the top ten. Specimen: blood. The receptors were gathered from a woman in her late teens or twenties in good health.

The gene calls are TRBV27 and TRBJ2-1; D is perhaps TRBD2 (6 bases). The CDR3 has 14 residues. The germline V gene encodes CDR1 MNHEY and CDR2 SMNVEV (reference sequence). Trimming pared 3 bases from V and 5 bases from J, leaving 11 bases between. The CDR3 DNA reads TGTGCCAGCAGTTTGACTAGGAGGGACAATGAGCAGTTCTTC. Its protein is CASSLTRRDNEQFF.

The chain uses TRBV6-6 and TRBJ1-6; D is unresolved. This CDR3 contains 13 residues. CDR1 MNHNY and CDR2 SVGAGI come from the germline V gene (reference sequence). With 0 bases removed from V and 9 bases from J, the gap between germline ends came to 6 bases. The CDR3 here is CASSYSTGSPLHF. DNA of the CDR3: TGTGCCAGCAGTTACTCGACGGGTTCACCCCTCCACTTT.

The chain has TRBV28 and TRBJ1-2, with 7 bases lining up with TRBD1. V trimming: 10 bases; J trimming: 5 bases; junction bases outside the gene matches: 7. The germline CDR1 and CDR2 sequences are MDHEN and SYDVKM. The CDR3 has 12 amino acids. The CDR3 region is CAIKDREYGYTF. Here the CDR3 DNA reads TGTGCCATCAAAGACAGGGAGTATGGCTACACCTTC.

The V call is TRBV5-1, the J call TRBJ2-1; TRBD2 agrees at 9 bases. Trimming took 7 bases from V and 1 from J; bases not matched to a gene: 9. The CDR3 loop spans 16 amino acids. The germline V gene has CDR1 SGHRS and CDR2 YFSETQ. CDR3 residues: CASQSGSGGSYNEQFF. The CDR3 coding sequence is TGCGCCAGCCAATCGGGGAGCGGGGGGTCCTACAATGAGCAGTTCTTC.

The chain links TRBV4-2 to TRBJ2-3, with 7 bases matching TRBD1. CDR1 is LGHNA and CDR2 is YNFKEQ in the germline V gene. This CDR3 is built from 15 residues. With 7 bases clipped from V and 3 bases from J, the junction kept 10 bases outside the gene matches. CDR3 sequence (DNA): TGTGCCAGCAACAAGGGGGCAGGGGGAACAGATACGCAGTATTTT. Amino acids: CASNKGAGGTDTQYF.

As DNA, the CDR3 is TGTGCCACCAGCAGACTACAGGGAACCGGGGAGCTGTTTTTT. Amino acids: CATSRLQGTGELFF. The chain employs TRBV15 and TRBJ2-2; TRBD1 might be the D (6 bases). Germline V gene data show CDR1 as LNHNV and CDR2 as YYDKDF (reference sequence). The CDR3 contains 14 residues. Trimming pared 2 bases from V and 5 bases from J, leaving 9 bases between.

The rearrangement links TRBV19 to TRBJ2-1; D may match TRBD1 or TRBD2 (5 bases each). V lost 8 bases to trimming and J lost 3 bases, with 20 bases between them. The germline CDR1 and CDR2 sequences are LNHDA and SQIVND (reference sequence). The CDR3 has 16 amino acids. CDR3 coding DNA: TGTGCCAGTTCCCCGTCGGGACGGTGGATCTACAATGAGCAGTTCTTC. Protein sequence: CASSPSGRWIYNEQFF.

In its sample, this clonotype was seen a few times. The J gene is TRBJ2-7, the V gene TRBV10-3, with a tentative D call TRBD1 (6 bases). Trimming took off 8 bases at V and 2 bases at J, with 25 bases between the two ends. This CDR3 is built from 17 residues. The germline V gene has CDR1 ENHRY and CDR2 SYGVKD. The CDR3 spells CAIHSGRETGLPYEQYF. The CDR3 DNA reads TGTGCCATCCACTCAGGAAGGGAGACAGGCCTCCCCTACGAGCAGTACTTC.

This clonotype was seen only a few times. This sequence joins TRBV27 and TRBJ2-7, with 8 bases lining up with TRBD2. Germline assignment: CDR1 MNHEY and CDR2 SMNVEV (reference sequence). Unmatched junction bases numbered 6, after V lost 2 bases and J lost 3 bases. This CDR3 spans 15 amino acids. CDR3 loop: CASSLAGTRNYEQYF. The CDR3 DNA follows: TGTGCCAGCAGTTTAGCAGGGACTAGGAACTACGAGCAGTACTTC.

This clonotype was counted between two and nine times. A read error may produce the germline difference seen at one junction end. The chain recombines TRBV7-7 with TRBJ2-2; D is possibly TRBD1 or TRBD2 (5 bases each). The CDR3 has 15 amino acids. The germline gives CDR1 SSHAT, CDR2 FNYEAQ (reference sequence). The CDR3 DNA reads TGTGCTAGCAGCTTGGGACCTATTAACACCGGGGAGCTGTTTTTT. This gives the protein CASSLGPINTGELFF.

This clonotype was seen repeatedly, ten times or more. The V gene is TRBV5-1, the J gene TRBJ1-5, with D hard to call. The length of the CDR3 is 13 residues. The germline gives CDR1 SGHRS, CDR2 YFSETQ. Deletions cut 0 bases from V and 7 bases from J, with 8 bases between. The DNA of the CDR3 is TGCGCCAGCAGCTTGGGGGGTGGGCAGCCCCAGCATTTT. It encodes CASSLGGGQPQHF.

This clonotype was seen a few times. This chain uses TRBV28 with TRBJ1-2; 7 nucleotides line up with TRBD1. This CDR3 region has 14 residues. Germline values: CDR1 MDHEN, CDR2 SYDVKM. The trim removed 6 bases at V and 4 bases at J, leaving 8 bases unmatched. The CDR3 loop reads CASRARGTLYGYTF. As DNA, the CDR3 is TGTGCCAGCAGAGCCAGGGGGACACTCTATGGCTACACCTTC.

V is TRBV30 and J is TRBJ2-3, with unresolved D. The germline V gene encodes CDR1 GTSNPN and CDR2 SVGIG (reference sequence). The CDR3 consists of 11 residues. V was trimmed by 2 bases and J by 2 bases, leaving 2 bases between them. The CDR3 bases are TGTGCCTGGAGTACCACAGATACGCAGTATTTT. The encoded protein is CAWSTTDTQYF.

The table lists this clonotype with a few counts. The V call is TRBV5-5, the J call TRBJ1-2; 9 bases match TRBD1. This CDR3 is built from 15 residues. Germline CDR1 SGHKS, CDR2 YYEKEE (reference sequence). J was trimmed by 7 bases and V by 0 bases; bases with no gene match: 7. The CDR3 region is CASSLAGQGLSGYTF. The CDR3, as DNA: TGTGCCAGCAGCTTGGCGGGACAGGGCTTGTCTGGCTACACCTTC. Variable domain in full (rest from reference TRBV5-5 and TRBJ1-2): DAGVTQSPTHLIKTRGQQVTLRCSPISGHKSVSWYQQVLGQGPQFIFQYYEKEERGRGNFPDRFSARQFPNYSSELNVNALLLGDSALYLCASSLAGQGLSGYTFGSGTRLTVV.

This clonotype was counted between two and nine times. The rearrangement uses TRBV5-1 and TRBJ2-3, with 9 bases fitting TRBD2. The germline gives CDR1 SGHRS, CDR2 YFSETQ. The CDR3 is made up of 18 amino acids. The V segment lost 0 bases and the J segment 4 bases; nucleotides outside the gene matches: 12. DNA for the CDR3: TGCGCCAGCAGCTTGGAAAAACTAGCGGGCGACTCCTCAGATACGCAGTATTTT. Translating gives CASSLEKLAGDSSDTQYF.

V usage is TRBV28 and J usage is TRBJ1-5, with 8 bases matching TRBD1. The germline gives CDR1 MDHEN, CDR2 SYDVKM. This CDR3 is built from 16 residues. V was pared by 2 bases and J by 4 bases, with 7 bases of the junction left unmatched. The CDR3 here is CASSLRSGQGNQPQHF. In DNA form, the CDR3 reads TGTGCCAGCAGTTTAAGGAGCGGACAGGGAAATCAGCCCCAGCATTTT.

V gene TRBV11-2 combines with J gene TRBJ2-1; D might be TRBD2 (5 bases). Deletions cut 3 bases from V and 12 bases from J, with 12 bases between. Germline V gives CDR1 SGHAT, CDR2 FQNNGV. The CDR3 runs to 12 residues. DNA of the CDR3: TGTGCCAGCAGCTTCGTCTCCGGAGGGCAGTTCTTC. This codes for CASSFVSGGQFF.

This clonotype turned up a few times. The CDR3 sequence is CASVPGTANTEAFF. CDR3 DNA sequence: TGTGCCAGCGTACCCGGGACAGCGAACACTGAAGCTTTCTTT. The chain recombines TRBV6-1 with TRBJ1-1, with 7 positions matching TRBD1. The germline CDR1 and CDR2 sequences are MNHNS and SASEGT. V shed 8 bases, J shed 1 base, and the junction held 7 bases outside the gene matches. This CDR3 spans 14 amino acids.

CDR3 sequence: CASSVRIAGGNGNNEQFF. CDR3 nucleotide sequence: TGTGCCAGCAGCGTAAGAATAGCGGGAGGAAACGGGAACAATGAGCAGTTCTTC. The rearrangement joins TRBV9 to TRBJ2-1; 10 bases agree with TRBD2. Germline CDR1 is SGDLS and CDR2 is YYNGEE. This CDR3 has 18 residues. J was trimmed by 5 bases and V by 1 base; bases with no gene match: 12.

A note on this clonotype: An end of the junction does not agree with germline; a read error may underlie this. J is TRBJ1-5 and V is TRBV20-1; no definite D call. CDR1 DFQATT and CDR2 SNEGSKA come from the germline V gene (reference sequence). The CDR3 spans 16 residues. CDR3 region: CSAREAGSQSNQPQHF. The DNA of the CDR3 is TGCAGTGCCAGAGAGGCAGGCTCCCAAAGCAATCAGCCCCAGCATTTT.

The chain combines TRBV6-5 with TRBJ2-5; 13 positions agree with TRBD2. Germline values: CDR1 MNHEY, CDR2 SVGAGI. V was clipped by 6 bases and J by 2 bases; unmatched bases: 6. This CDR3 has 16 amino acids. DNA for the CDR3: TGTGCCAGCAGGACGACTAGCGGGGGGCTTCAAGAGACCCAGTACTTC. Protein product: CASRTTSGGLQETQYF.

The CDR3, as DNA: TGTGCCAGCAGCCAAGATCCTAGCGGGGGGTTCCACGAGCAGTACTTC. Translation gives CASSQDPSGGFHEQYF. The chain joins TRBV14 to TRBJ2-4; 11 bases are shared with TRBD2. The J call may be mistaken, given a closer DNA end match to TRBJ2-7. CDR3 length equals 16 residues. Looked up from germline, CDR1 is SGHDN and CDR2 is FVKESK.

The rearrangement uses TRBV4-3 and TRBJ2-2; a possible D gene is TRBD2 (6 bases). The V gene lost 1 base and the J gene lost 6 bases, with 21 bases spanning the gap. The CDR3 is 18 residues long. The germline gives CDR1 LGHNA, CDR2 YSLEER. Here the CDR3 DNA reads TGCGCCAGCAGCCAAGTAGGAGCGAGCGGGTACCACGCCGGGGAGCTGTTTTTT. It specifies CASSQVGASGYHAGELFF.

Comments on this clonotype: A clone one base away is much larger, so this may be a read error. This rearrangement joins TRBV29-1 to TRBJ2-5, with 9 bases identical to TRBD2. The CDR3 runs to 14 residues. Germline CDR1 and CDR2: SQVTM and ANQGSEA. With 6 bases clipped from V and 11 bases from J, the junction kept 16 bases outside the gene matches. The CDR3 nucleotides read TGCAGCGTCCGCGGGGGGGGTTCCCTCAATGAGCAGTACTTC. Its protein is CSVRGGGSLNEQYF.

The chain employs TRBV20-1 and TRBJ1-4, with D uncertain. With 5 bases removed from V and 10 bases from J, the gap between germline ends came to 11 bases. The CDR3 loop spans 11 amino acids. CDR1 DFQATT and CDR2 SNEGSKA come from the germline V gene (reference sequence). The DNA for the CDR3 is TGCAGTGCTCATCGGAATTTAAAACTGTTTTTT. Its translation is CSAHRNLKLFF.

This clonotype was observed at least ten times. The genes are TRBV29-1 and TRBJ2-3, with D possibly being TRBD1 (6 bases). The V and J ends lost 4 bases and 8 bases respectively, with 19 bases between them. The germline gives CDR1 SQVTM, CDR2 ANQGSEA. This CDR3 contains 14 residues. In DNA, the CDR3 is TGCAGCGTTGGTGTTCGAGGGGGAAGGGGTACGCAGTATTTT. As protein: CSVGVRGGRGTQYF.

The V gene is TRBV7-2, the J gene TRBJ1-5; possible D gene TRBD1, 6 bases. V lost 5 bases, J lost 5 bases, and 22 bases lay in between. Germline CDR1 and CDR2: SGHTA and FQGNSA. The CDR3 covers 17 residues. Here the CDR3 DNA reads TGTGCCAGCAGCCCCTTAGGGGGGGGGCTTGTTTATCAGCCCCAGCATTTT. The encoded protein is CASSPLGGGLVYQPQHF.

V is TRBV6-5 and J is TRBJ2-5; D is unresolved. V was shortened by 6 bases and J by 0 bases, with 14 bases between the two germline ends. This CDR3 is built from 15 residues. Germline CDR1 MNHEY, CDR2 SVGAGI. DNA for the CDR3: TGTGCCAGCAGGGTCAACATGCTTTACCAAGAGACCCAGTACTTC. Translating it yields CASRVNMLYQETQYF.